A selection of T cell receptor beta chains follows, all from one sample in a study of T-cell reconstitution after alpha-beta-depleted transplantation in children. MiXCR, run by TCRdb on the PCR reads, gives a single entry per CDR3 protein. The table has about 130,000 distinct CDR3 sequences, around 9.8% seen once; the top ten hold 20% to 30%. The sequences come from PBMCs, mostly from graft donor cells, collected 180 days after TCRalphabeta/CD19-depleted stem cell transplant. The receptors here all came from a girl under three years old who had a stem cell transplant for combined immunodeficiency, so the T cells may come from the graft donor. Each CDR3 is given without its conserved first and last residue.

v_call: TRBV7-2; j_call: TRBJ2-1; cdr3_aa: ASSVGGPYSSYNEQF
v_call: TRBV5-1; j_call: TRBJ2-2; cdr3_aa: ASRPAVINTGELF
v_call: TRBV15; j_call: TRBJ1-2; cdr3_aa: ATSRELRRGEFGYT
v_call: TRBV6-2/TRBV6-3; j_call: TRBJ2-1; cdr3_aa: ASRRSGTTTNEQF
v_call: TRBV7-3; j_call: TRBJ2-3; cdr3_aa: ASSSTNTDTQY
v_call: TRBV7-3; j_call: TRBJ2-1; cdr3_aa: ASSLGTGPPYNEQF
v_call: TRBV12-3/TRBV12-4; j_call: TRBJ2-2; cdr3_aa: ASSYGPGRANTGELF
v_call: TRBV5-6; j_call: TRBJ2-7; cdr3_aa: ASSFLGQGLYEQY
v_call: TRBV29-1; j_call: TRBJ2-2; cdr3_aa: SVVSGGKNTGELF
v_call: TRBV20-1; j_call: TRBJ2-7; cdr3_aa: SARVASIYEQY
v_call: TRBV12-3/TRBV12-4; j_call: TRBJ2-5; cdr3_aa: ASSLTGGKGETQY
v_call: TRBV5-6; j_call: TRBJ1-4; cdr3_aa: ASSSTFQATNEKLF
v_call: TRBV5-1; j_call: TRBJ2-1; cdr3_aa: ASSLPTRLARGYNEQF
v_call: TRBV6-5; j_call: TRBJ2-2; cdr3_aa: ASSPRPGELF
v_call: TRBV20-1; j_call: TRBJ1-2; cdr3_aa: AIQGTNYGYT
v_call: TRBV10-3; j_call: TRBJ2-3; cdr3_aa: AISQVDRSTDTQY
v_call: TRBV20-1; j_call: TRBJ2-3; cdr3_aa: SARPPGLVFTDTQY
v_call: TRBV5-1; j_call: TRBJ2-7; cdr3_aa: ASSLGGARRDYEQY
v_call: TRBV7-6; j_call: TRBJ2-3; cdr3_aa: ASSLERPKDTQY
v_call: TRBV20-1; j_call: TRBJ2-5; cdr3_aa: SARRGALETQY
v_call: TRBV5-1; j_call: TRBJ1-2; cdr3_aa: ASSSPLRGKDYGYT
v_call: TRBV12-3/TRBV12-4; j_call: TRBJ2-7; cdr3_aa: ASRGQRPYEQY
v_call: TRBV29-1; j_call: TRBJ2-2; cdr3_aa: SVVSWAGELF
v_call: TRBV7-2; j_call: TRBJ2-5; cdr3_aa: ASSTRLYQETQY
v_call: TRBV12-3/TRBV12-4; j_call: TRBJ2-3; cdr3_aa: ASSFPGQTDTQY
v_call: TRBV7-2; j_call: TRBJ2-4; cdr3_aa: ASSQAPWLTTKNIQY
v_call: TRBV29-1; j_call: TRBJ2-3; cdr3_aa: SVERGRGTDTQY
v_call: TRBV12-3/TRBV12-4; j_call: TRBJ2-4; cdr3_aa: ASSWGKNIQY
v_call: TRBV6-5; j_call: TRBJ1-6; cdr3_aa: ASRLGQGDSPLH
v_call: TRBV5-1; j_call: TRBJ2-7; cdr3_aa: ASSAGTFPYEQY
v_call: TRBV5-6; j_call: TRBJ1-2; cdr3_aa: ASSLVTGAPYGYT
v_call: TRBV12-3/TRBV12-4; j_call: TRBJ2-7; cdr3_aa: ASSSGVVYEQY
v_call: TRBV5-5; j_call: TRBJ2-7; cdr3_aa: ASSLGLAVTYEQY
v_call: TRBV19; j_call: TRBJ2-3; cdr3_aa: ASNYGLPTDTQY
v_call: TRBV4-3; j_call: TRBJ2-5; cdr3_aa: ASSQGGRAQETQY
v_call: TRBV5-5; j_call: TRBJ1-4; cdr3_aa: ASSLTSGVLEKLF
v_call: TRBV29-1; j_call: TRBJ1-2; cdr3_aa: SVEDGECYT
v_call: TRBV12-3/TRBV12-4; j_call: TRBJ2-3; cdr3_aa: ASSADSLDTQY
v_call: TRBV29-1; j_call: TRBJ2-1; cdr3_aa: SVVRRYNEQF
v_call: TRBV9; j_call: TRBJ2-1; cdr3_aa: ASSVLLAGEQF
v_call: TRBV6-5; j_call: TRBJ2-3; cdr3_aa: ASSYSWTSGRTDTQY
v_call: TRBV12-3/TRBV12-4; j_call: TRBJ1-1; cdr3_aa: ASSPGPNTEAF
v_call: TRBV20-1; j_call: TRBJ1-5; cdr3_aa: SARKQGSNQPQH
v_call: TRBV24-1; j_call: TRBJ2-1; cdr3_aa: ATSDLSRHNEQF
v_call: TRBV6-1; j_call: TRBJ2-1; cdr3_aa: ASRNPRAYSYNEQF
v_call: TRBV27; j_call: TRBJ2-7; cdr3_aa: ASSLRKVDTRPYEQY